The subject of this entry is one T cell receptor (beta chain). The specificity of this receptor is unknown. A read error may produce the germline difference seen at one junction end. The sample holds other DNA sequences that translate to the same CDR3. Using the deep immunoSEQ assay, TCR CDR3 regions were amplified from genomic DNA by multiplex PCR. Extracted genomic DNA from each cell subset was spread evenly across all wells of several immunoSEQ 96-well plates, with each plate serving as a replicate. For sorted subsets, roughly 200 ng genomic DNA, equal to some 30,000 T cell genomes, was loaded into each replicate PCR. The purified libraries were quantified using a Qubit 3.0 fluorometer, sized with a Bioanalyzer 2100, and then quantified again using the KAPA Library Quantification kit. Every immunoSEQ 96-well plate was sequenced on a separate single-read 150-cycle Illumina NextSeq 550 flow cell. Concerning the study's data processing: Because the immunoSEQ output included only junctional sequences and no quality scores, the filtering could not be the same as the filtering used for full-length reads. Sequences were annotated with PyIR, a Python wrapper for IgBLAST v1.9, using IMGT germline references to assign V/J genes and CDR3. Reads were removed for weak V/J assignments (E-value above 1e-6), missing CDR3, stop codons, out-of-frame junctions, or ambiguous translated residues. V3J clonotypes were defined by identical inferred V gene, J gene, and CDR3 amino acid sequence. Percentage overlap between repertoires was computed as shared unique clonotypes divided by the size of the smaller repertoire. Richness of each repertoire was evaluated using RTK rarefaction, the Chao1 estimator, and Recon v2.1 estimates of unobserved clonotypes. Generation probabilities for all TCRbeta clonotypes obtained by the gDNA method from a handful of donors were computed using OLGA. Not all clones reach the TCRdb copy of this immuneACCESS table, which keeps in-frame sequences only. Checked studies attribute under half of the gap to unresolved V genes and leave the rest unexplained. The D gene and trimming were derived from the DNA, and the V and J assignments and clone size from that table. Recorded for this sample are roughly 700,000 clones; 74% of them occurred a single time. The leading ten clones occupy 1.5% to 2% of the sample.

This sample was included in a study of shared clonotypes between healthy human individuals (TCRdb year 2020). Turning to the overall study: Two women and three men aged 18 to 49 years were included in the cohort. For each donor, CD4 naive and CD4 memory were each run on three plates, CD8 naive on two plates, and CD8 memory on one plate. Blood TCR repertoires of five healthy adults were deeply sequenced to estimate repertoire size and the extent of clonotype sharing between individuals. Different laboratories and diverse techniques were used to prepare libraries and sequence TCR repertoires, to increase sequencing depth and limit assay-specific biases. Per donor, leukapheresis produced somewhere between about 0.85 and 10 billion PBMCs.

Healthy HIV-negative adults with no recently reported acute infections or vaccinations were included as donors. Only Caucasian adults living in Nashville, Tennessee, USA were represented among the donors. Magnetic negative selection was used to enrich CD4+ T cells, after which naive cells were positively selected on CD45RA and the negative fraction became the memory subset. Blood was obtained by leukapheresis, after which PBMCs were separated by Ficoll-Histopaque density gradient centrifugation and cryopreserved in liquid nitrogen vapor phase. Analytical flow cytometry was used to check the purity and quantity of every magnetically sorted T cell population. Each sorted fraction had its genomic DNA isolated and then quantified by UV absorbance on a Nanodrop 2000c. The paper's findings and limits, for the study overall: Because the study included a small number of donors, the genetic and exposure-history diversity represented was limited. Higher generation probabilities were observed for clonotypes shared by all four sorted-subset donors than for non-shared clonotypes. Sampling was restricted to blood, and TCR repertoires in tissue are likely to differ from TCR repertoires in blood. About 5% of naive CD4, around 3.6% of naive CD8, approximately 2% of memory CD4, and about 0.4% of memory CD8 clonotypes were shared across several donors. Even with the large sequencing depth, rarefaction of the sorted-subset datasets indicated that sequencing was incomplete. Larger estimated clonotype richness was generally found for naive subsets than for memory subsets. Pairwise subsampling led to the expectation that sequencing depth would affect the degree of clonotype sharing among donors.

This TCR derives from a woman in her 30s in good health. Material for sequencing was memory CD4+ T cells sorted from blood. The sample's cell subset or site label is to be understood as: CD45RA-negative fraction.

The bases are TGTGCCAGCAGCTTACGTTATGTTTTCACATCTGGGGCCAATGTCCTGACTTTC. It translates as CASSLRYVFTSGANVLTF. The V gene is TRBV5-5 and the J gene is TRBJ2-6; the best D guess is TRBD1, with 5 bases matching. Taken from cysteine to phenylalanine, the CDR3 has 18 residues. Only the CDR3 DNA is retained, 54 bases long and in frame from the first base. Looking up the germline V gene (reference sequence) yields CDR1 SGHKS and CDR2 YYEKEE.